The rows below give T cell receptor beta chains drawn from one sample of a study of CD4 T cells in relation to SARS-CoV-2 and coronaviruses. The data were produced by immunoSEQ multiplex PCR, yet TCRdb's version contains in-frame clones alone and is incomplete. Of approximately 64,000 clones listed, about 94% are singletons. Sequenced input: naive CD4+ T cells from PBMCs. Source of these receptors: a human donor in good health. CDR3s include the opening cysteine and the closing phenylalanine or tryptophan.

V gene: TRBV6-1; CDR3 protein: CASSARQGANPDTQYF
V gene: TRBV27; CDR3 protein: CASRGQGGGQPQHF
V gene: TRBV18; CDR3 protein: CASSPTGIYEQYF
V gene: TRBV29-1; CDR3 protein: CSVQGLVNTGELFF
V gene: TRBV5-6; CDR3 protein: CASSLRRQGLPYEQYF
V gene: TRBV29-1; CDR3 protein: CSVETNPGTGTDTQYF
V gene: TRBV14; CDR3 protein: CASSQDRLGGRTYNEQFF
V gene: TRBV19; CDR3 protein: CASSQPEGAGGETQYF
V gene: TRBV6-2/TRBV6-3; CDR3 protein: CASSYRRTTSNSPLHF
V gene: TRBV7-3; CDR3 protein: CASSLGGIYTGELFF
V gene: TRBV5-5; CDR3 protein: CASSLLRETQYF
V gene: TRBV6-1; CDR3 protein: CASSDGGGMGYGYTF
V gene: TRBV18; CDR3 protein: CASSPLGMNTEAFF
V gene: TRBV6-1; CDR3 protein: CASSEGLEQYF
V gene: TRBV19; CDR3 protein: CASSKQGVSNQPQHF
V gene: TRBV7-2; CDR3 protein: CASSLVVRGGTEAFF
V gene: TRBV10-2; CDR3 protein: CASSERPRGMNGYTF
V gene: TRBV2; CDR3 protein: CASNRTPYNEQFF
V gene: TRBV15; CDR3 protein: CATSRGRLQPGAYEQYF
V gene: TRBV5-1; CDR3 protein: CASSLSGGGQPQHF
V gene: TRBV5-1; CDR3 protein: CASSDGRGNGANVLTF
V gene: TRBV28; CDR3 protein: CASRLGRSSYNEQFF
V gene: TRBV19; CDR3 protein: CASSPSRSGSDTQYF
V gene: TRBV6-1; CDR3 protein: CASSGTGSFGTDTQYF
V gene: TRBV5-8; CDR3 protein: CASSKFGQGASMNTEAFF
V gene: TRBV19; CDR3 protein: CASSIAFGGGAKNIQYF
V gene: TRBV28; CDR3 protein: CASSSHSGTVNTEAFF
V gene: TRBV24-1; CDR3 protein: CATSVGDYTEAFF